This T cell receptor beta chain is drawn from a study of identical twins. This clonotype was recorded at least ten times. The antigen is undetermined. Study outcomes and limitations: Diverse VJ usage suggested most zero-insertion clonotypes were not invariant T cells. Beta out-of-frame sequences showed weaker excess twin sharing. In monozygotic twins, models underestimated the sharing of out-of-frame TCR alpha.

TCRdb re-analysed the 5' RACE reads in MiXCR, keeping a single row per CDR3 protein. The sample shows roughly 250,000 distinct CDR3 sequences, about an eighth of them seen only once. This CDR3 is 13 amino acids long. V dropped 7 bases and J dropped 2; count of bases not matched to a gene: 6. Germline CDR1 and CDR2: SGHRS and YFSETQ. This receptor was taken from a woman aged 18-29 years in good health. Material for sequencing was memory (CD45RO+) T cells sorted from blood. The V and J genes are TRBV5-1 and TRBJ2-7; 7 bases map to TRBD1. This CDR3 is CASGDSGAYEQYF. As DNA, the CDR3 is TGCGCCAGCGGGGACAGCGGAGCCTACGAGCAGTACTTC.